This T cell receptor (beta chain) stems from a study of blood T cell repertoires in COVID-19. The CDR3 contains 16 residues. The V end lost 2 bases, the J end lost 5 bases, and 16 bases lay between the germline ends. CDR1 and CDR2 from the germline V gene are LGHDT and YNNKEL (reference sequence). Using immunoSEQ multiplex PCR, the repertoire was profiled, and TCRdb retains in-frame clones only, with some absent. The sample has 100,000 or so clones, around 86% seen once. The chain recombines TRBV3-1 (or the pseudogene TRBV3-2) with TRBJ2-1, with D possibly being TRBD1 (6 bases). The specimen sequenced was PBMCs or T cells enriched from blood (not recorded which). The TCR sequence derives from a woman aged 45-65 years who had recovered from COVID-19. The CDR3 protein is CASSQWGTNINNEQFF. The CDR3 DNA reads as TGTGCCAGCAGCCAATGGGGGACAAATATTAACAATGAGCAGTTCTTC.